Sequencing of this T cell receptor beta chain was carried out in a study of T cell repertoires in cytomegalovirus infection. As for the study in general: Both recently identified HLA-C-restricted and well-studied HLA-B-restricted CMV epitopes were used in the study. Matching HLA type, along with CMV infection, was indicated by public TCR beta signatures. The study, taken as a whole, reports: HLA-C-restricted TCR beta clonotypes specific for CMV led the ex vivo response.

V gave up 3 bases and J gave up 3 bases, with 17 bases separating them. This CDR3 is 16 amino acids long. CDR1 and CDR2 (germline): LGHNT, FRNRAP. Concerning this clonotype itself: Its antigen is still unknown.

TCRdb independently ran MiXCR on the reads; one entry per CDR3 protein. The sample carries fewer than 850,000 distinct CDR3 sequences, under 35% recorded once. V usage is TRBV12-5 and J usage is TRBJ2-5; the D call may be TRBD1 or TRBD2 (6 bases each). This specimen was cultured CD8+ T cells from PBMCs, taken from culture after CMV antigen stimulation. This TCR came from a human donor in good health (CMV status not recorded). Some clones in this sample may be carry-over from other donors' samples. CDR3 protein: CASGFRPRGQEETQYF. DNA of the CDR3: TGTGCTAGTGGTTTCCGCCCCCGGGGGCAGGAAGAGACCCAGTACTTC.